A single sample gave rise to the 27 T cell receptor beta chains below, sequenced in a study of beta chain bispecific antibodies for T cell cancers. Whole-study results and caveats: The leukemia cells, rather than normal T cells, gave most of the targeted TRBV signal. Anti-TRBV12 exposure, compared with anti-CD19, reduced the TRBV12-3 proportion of TRBV signal by roughly 99%.

These receptors have no known antigen. MiXCR was run by TCRdb on the 5' RACE reads, yielding one entry per CDR3 protein. Of tens of thousands of distinct CDR3 sequences in the sample, approximately 2% are singletons; the top ten hold about 4.8%. T cells were expanded from blood mononuclear cells for 2 to 4 days with anti-CD3 OKT3 or CD3/CD28 beads. Source: healthy donor T cells cultured with leukemia cells, taken from a culture containing a bispecific antibody targeting TCR Vbeta12. These receptors were obtained from a human donor in good health. Some clones in this sample may be carry-over from other donors' samples.

Within the sample, this clonotype is medium-sized. The V gene is TRBV7-6, the J gene TRBJ2-1; the match to TRBD1 covers 10 bases. Germline V gene lookup returns CDR1 SGHVS and CDR2 FNYEAQ. V gave up 4 bases and J gave up 5 bases; unmatched junction bases: 8. The CDR3 runs 16 residues. For the CDR3, the DNA is TGTGCCAGCAGCTCGGGACAGGGGAGTCTCCACAATGAGCAGTTCTTC. It specifies CASSSGQGSLHNEQFF.

This clonotype has at least ten counts. This chain connects TRBV5-4 to TRBJ1-2; 10 bases map to TRBD1. J was trimmed by 2 bases and V by 3 bases; bases with no gene match: 4. Germline loops: CDR1 SGHNT, CDR2 YYREEE (reference sequence). This CDR3 is 15 amino acids long. The CDR3 sequence is CASSSPGQGNYGYTF. The DNA of the CDR3 is TGTGCCAGCAGCTCACCGGGACAGGGGAACTATGGCTACACCTTC.

This clonotype was observed at least ten times. The chain recombines TRBV4-1 with TRBJ2-3; D gene ambiguous. Germline lookup yields CDR1 MGHRA and CDR2 YSYEKL. V was cut by 0 bases and J by 11 bases, with 12 bases left in between. The CDR3 length is 13 residues. CDR3 nucleotide sequence: TGCGCCAGCAGCCAAGATACCTCAACCAAGCAGTATTTT. Translated: CASSQDTSTKQYF.

Ten or more counts support this clonotype. The chain recombines TRBV9 with TRBJ2-1, with D perhaps assigned TRBD1 or TRBD2 (6 bases each). The CDR3 is made up of 17 amino acids. CDR1 is SGDLS and CDR2 is YYNGEE in the germline V gene. Trimming left V 4 bases short and J 4 bases short, with 21 bases between. The CDR3 coding sequence is TGTGCCAGCAGCCGAGGAGGGGGGACCCCGCCTTACAATGAGCAGTTCTTC. This codes for CASSRGGGTPPYNEQFF.

By frequency in the sample, this clonotype is medium-sized. The V gene is TRBV3-1, the J gene TRBJ2-1, with TRBD2 matching 7 bases. J was trimmed by 7 bases and V by 8 bases; bases with no gene match: 2. CDR1 is LGHDT and CDR2 is YNNKEL in the germline V gene (reference sequence). CDR3 length: 11 amino acids. The CDR3 DNA reads TGTGCCAGCTTAGCGGGTAATGAGCAGTTCTTC. Residues: CASLAGNEQFF.

This clonotype was detected ten times or more. The rearrangement uses TRBV2 and TRBJ1-1; TRBD1 is a possible D gene (5 bases). The CDR3 sequence is 15 residues long. Germline CDR1 reads SNHLY; CDR2 reads FYNNEI. V was pared by 6 bases and J by 0 bases, with 14 bases between. DNA for the CDR3: TGTGCCAGCAGGGGACGCGATGTCTTGAACACTGAAGCTTTCTTT. Translation gives CASRGRDVLNTEAFF.

Sample share makes this clonotype medium-sized. This rearrangement joins TRBV20-1 to TRBJ1-1; D gene uncertain. Germline V gene lookup returns CDR1 DFQATT and CDR2 SNEGSKA (reference sequence). CDR3 length: 11 residues. V was pared by 6 bases and J by 5 bases, with 10 bases between. As DNA, the CDR3 is TGCAGTGCGCCGGCGGAGACTGAAGCTTTCTTT. This sequence encodes CSAPAETEAFF.

This clonotype was recorded many times. This chain uses TRBV9 with TRBJ2-2; TRBD2 might be the D (6 bases). Germline V gene lookup returns CDR1 SGDLS and CDR2 YYNGEE. V shed 5 bases and J shed 4 bases, with 21 bases lying between them. The CDR3 contains 17 residues. Written as DNA, the CDR3 is TGTGCCAGCAGTGAGGGACTTCACCTTGAGGGCACCGGGGAGCTGTTTTTT. It codes for CASSEGLHLEGTGELFF.

This clonotype was seen repeatedly, ten times or more. The J gene is TRBJ1-1, the V gene TRBV20-1; maybe TRBD1 (6 bases). Germline V gene lookup returns CDR1 DFQATT and CDR2 SNEGSKA (reference sequence). V was clipped by 1 base and J by 1 base, with 28 bases between them. The CDR3 runs to 20 residues. The CDR3 DNA reads as TGCAGTGCTAGAGCTTGGAACAGGGCAGGGCTTATCGGTCAGAACACTGAAGCTTTCTTT. It encodes CSARAWNRAGLIGQNTEAFF.

This sequence joins TRBV6-5 and TRBJ1-4, with TRBD1 matching 11 bases. Per the germline V gene, CDR1 is MNHEY and CDR2 is SVGAGI. The V gene end was trimmed by 8 bases and the J gene end by 13 bases; junction bases not matched to a gene: 18. CDR3 length: 16 amino acids. Here the CDR3 reads CASRQARDRGYYGLFF. Written as DNA, the CDR3 is TGTGCCAGCCGCCAGGCGAGGGACAGGGGGTATTACGGACTGTTTTTT.

In its sample, this clonotype was seen many times. V usage is TRBV5-1 and J usage is TRBJ2-7; a weak D match, TRBD1 (5 bases). Trimming removed 4 bases at V and 3 bases at J, with 14 bases between. This CDR3 spans 14 amino acids. The germline gives CDR1 SGHRS, CDR2 YFSETQ. Here the CDR3 reads CASSQGEGIYEQYF. The CDR3 bases are TGCGCCAGCAGCCAAGGGGAAGGTATCTACGAGCAGTACTTC. The variable domain in full, completed from reference TRBV5-1 and TRBJ2-7, reads KAGVTQTPRYLIKTRGQQVTLSCSPISGHRSVSWYQQTPGQGLQFLFEYFSETQRNKGNFPGRFSGRQFSNSRSEMNVSTLELGDSALYLCASSQGEGIYEQYFGPGTRLTVT.

This clonotype showed up many times. This chain joins TRBV7-3 and TRBJ2-1; weak D call: TRBD2 (6 bases). Germline-derived CDR1 and CDR2 are SGHTA and FQGTGA. Trimming removed 5 bases from V and 9 bases from J, with 8 bases in between. This CDR3 comprises 11 residues. CDR3 DNA: TGTGCCAGCAGCGACGGGGGTGAGCAGTTCTTC. Translating it yields CASSDGGEQFF.

Many counts were recorded for this clonotype. The chain links TRBV15 to TRBJ1-2; tentative D call: TRBD1 (5 bases). Germline V gene sequence: CDR1 LNHNV, CDR2 YYDKDF (reference sequence). The CDR3 has 14 residues. Trimming left V 0 bases short and J 1 base short, with 6 bases between. The DNA for the CDR3 is TGTGCCACCAGCAGAGAGGGGGGTAACTATGGCTACACCTTC. Residues: CATSREGGNYGYTF.

This clonotype was seen at least ten times. The chain uses TRBV5-6 and TRBJ2-1; 8 positions match TRBD1. The CDR3 extends over 16 amino acids. Germline CDR1 SGHDT, CDR2 YYEEEE. Losses at the gene ends were 3 bases for V and 6 bases for J; bases not matched to a gene: 11. CDR3 nucleotide sequence: TGTGCCAGCAGCTGGATACAGGGGGTCCTCGGCAATGAGCAGTTCTTC. Its protein product is CASSWIQGVLGNEQFF.

V usage is TRBV7-9 and J usage is TRBJ1-1; 7 bases fit TRBD1. Losses at the gene ends were 4 bases for V and 6 bases for J; bases not matched to a gene: 2. The CDR3 totals 12 residues. Germline loops: CDR1 SEHNR, CDR2 FQNEAQ (reference sequence). The CDR3: CASSWDRPEAFF. CDR3 nucleotides: TGTGCCAGCAGCTGGGACAGACCTGAAGCTTTCTTT.

This clonotype appeared many times. The rearrangement links TRBV30 to TRBJ2-5; 9 bases align to TRBD2. Germline-derived CDR1 and CDR2 are GTSNPN and SVGIG (reference sequence). V dropped 1 base and J dropped 5; count of bases not matched to a gene: 2. This CDR3 is built from 13 residues. The CDR3 bases are TGTGCCTGGAGTGGACTAGCGGACGAGACCCAGTACTTC. Protein sequence: CAWSGLADETQYF.

This clonotype was recorded many times. The chain links TRBV5-1 to TRBJ2-7, with D hard to call. The CDR3 spans 13 residues. Germline values: CDR1 SGHRS, CDR2 YFSETQ. Trimming took off 4 bases at V and 1 base at J, with 9 bases between the two ends. CDR3 sequence: CASSETQSYEQYF. The CDR3 DNA follows: TGCGCCAGCAGCGAGACCCAATCCTACGAGCAGTACTTC.

This clonotype was recorded at least ten times. The V and J genes are TRBV4-1 and TRBJ2-3; perhaps TRBD2 as D (5 bases). The germline V and J ends were trimmed by 3 bases and 2 bases, with 12 bases remaining between them. CDR1 is MGHRA and CDR2 is YSYEKL in the germline V gene. This CDR3 is 15 amino acids long. For the CDR3, the DNA is TGCGCCAGCAGCCATGCCTCGGGAACCACAGATACGCAGTATTTT. This sequence encodes CASSHASGTTDTQYF.

This clonotype was seen repeatedly, ten times or more. The chain is built from TRBV16 and TRBJ1-4; weak D call: TRBD1 (5 bases). There are 16 residues in the CDR3. CDR1 and CDR2 (germline): KGHSY, FQNENV. With 4 bases removed from V and 7 bases from J, the gap between germline ends came to 19 bases. This CDR3 is CASSLYHGTSGEKLFF. In DNA form, the CDR3 reads TGTGCCAGCAGCCTCTACCACGGGACTTCGGGTGAAAAACTGTTTTTT.

This clonotype was counted many times. This chain connects TRBV20-1 to TRBJ1-6; 7 nucleotides agree with TRBD1. Germline V gene data show CDR1 as DFQATT and CDR2 as SNEGSKA (reference sequence). The CDR3 is 13 residues long. CDR3 DNA sequence: TGCGGAATACAGGGGCTTGATAATTCACCCCTCCACTTT. Its protein product is CGIQGLDNSPLHF.

This clonotype was observed many times. The chain carries TRBV25-1 and TRBJ1-2, with no clear D. This CDR3 comprises 16 residues. Trimming shortened V by 2 bases and J by 3 bases, and 16 bases separated the two germline ends. CDR1 is MGHDK and CDR2 is SYGVNS in the germline V gene. CDR3 coding DNA: TGTGCCAGCAGTGAAGATGATCTTACATCGGACTATGGCTACACCTTC. It translates to CASSEDDLTSDYGYTF.

This clonotype has a count of ten or more. The rearrangement uses TRBV7-9 and TRBJ2-1; TRBD2 matches 9 bases. The J segment lost 2 bases and the V segment lost 2 bases, leaving 4 bases of the junction unmatched. CDR1 and CDR2 from the germline V gene are SEHNR and FQNEAQ (reference sequence). This CDR3 comprises 16 residues. The CDR3 DNA sequence: TGTGCCAGCAGCTTAACGCTAGCGGGGACCTACAATGAGCAGTTCTTC. This gives the protein CASSLTLAGTYNEQFF. Filled out from reference TRBV7-9 and TRBJ2-1, the complete variable domain reads DTGVSQNPRHKITKRGQNVTFRCDPISEHNRLYWYRQTLGQGPEFLTYFQNEAQLEKSRLLSDRFSAERPKGSFSTLEIQRTEQGDSAMYLCASSLTLAGTYNEQFFGPGTRLTVL.

This clonotype was counted ten times or more. The V gene is TRBV27, the J gene TRBJ1-2; 9 bases agree with TRBD1. CDR3 size: 13 residues. CDR1 and CDR2 from the germline V gene are MNHEY and SMNVEV (reference sequence). The J segment lost 4 bases and the V segment lost 5 bases, leaving 2 bases of the junction unmatched. DNA for the CDR3: TGTGCCAGCAGTCAGACAGGGGGCTATGGCTACACCTTC. It encodes CASSQTGGYGYTF.

This clonotype showed up many times. This chain connects TRBV9 to TRBJ2-5, with TRBD2 matching 8 bases. CDR1 and CDR2 (germline): SGDLS, YYNGEE. The CDR3 extends over 15 amino acids. V gave up 0 bases and J gave up 5 bases; unmatched junction bases: 6. In nucleotides, the CDR3 is TGTGCCAGCAGCGTAGGACTAGCGATGGAGGAGACCCAGTACTTC. Translated, it gives CASSVGLAMEETQYF.

This clonotype was counted many times. The chain recombines TRBV28 with TRBJ1-5; D unresolved. Germline CDR1 reads MDHEN; CDR2 reads SYDVKM. Trimming removed 2 bases from V and 0 bases from J, with 8 bases in between. CDR3 length: 15 residues. For the CDR3, the DNA is TGTGCCAGCAGTTTAGTATACAGTAGCAATCAGCCCCAGCATTTT. It is translated as CASSLVYSSNQPQHF.

Of note for this clonotype: A read error may produce the germline difference seen at one junction end. The chain employs TRBV19 and TRBJ1-4; D unclear. Germline V lookup: CDR1 LNHDA, CDR2 SQIVND (reference sequence). The CDR3 sequence is 16 residues long. DNA of the CDR3: TGTGCCAGTACCCCGCGACCGAGCGCAACTAATGAGAAACTGTTTTTT. Translated: CASTPRPSATNEKLFF. The whole variable domain, filled in from reference TRBV19 and TRBJ1-4, reads DGGITQSPKYLFRKEGQNVTLSCEQNLNHDAMYWYRQDPGQGLRLIYYSQIVNDFQKGDIAEGYSVSREKKESFPLTVTSAQKNPTAFYLCASTPRPSATNEKLFFGSGTQLSVL.

This clonotype has a count of ten or more. The chain combines TRBV6-1 with TRBJ2-7; maybe TRBD2 (5 bases). V lost 10 bases and J 2 bases, leaving 18 bases between the germline ends. This CDR3 contains 14 residues. CDR1 and CDR2 (germline): MNHNS, SASEGT. The CDR3 protein is CATGEDFYPYEQYF. DNA for the CDR3: TGTGCCACCGGAGAGGACTTTTACCCCTACGAGCAGTACTTC.